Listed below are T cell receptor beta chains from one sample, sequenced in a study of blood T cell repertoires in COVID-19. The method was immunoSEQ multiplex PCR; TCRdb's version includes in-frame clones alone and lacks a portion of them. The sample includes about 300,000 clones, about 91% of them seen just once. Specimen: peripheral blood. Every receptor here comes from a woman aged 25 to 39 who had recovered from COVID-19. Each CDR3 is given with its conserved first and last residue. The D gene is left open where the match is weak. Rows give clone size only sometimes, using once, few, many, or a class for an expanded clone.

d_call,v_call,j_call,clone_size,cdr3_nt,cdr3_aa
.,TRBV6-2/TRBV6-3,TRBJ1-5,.,TGTGCCAGCAGTCATCCCAGGGGCAATCAGCCCCAGCATTTT,CASSHPRGNQPQHF
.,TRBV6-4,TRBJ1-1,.,TGTGCCAGCAGTGACCCCGGACAGGAAGCTTTCTTT,CASSDPGQEAFF
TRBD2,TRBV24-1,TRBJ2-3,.,TGTGCCACCGGTACTAGCGGGGGCTACAGCACAGATACGCAGTATTTT,CATGTSGGYSTDTQYF
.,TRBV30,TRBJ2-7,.,TGTGCCTGGAGAAAAGTTTTGGACACTACTTACTACGAGCAGTACTTC,CAWRKVLDTTYYEQYF
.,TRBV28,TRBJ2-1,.,TGTGCCAGCAGTCTCCCTGCGGGAAATGAGCAGTTCTTC,CASSLPAGNEQFF
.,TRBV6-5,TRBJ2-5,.,TGTGCCAGCACCGAATCGGCAGGGAAGGAGACCCAGTACTTC,CASTESAGKETQYF
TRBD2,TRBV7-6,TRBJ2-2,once,TGTGCCAGCAGCACCGCGTTCTGGGGGGGGTCCGGGGAGCTGTTTTTT,CASSTAFWGGSGELFF
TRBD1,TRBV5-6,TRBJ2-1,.,TGTGCCAGCAGACTAACAGGGGCGGGTAATGAGCAGTTCTTC,CASRLTGAGNEQFF
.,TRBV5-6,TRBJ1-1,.,TGTGCCAGCAGCGTTCCCGGGACACCTTATCGAAACACTGAAGCTTTCTTT,CASSVPGTPYRNTEAFF
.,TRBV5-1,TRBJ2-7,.,TGCGCCAGCAGCGACAGAGCCTCCTACGAGCAGTACTTC,CASSDRASYEQYF
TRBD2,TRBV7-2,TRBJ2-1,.,TGTGCCAGCAGCTCCCGGGACTACAGCGATGAGCAGTTCTTC,CASSSRDYSDEQFF
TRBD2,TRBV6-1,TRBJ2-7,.,TGTGCCAGCAGTGAAGGGACTAGCGGCTCCTACGAGCAGTACTTC,CASSEGTSGSYEQYF
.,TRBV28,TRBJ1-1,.,TGTGCCAGCAGCCCGACAGGACTTAACACTGAAGCTTTCTTT,CASSPTGLNTEAFF
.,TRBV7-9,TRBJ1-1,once,TGTGCCAGCAGCCCCCGGACAGTAAACACTGAAGCTTTCTTT,CASSPRTVNTEAFF
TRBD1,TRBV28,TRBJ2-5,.,TGTGCCAGCAGATCCGGGACAGTCCTCGAAGAGACCCAGTACTTC,CASRSGTVLEETQYF
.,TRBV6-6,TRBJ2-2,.,TGTGCCAGCAGTCGAAACTCCGCGGGGACCTTCACCGGGGAGCTGTTTTTT,CASSRNSAGTFTGELFF
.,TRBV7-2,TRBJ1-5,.,TGTGCCAGCAGCTTAAGAGATCAGCCCCAGCATTTT,CASSLRDQPQHF
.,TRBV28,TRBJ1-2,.,TGTGCCAGCAGTTTCAGGGTATTTATCGGCTACACCTTC,CASSFRVFIGYTF
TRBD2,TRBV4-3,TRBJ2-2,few,TGCGCCAGCAGCCAAGGGGGTCCCAGCCCTGGACTAGCGGGGATCACCGGGGAGCTGTTTTTT,CASSQGGPSPGLAGITGELFF
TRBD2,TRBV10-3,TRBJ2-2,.,TGTGCCATCAGTGATACTAGCGGGGACACCGGGGAGCTGTTTTTT,CAISDTSGDTGELFF
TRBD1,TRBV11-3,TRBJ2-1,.,TGTGCCAGCAGCTCCGGACAGGGGGCGGAGAATGAGCAGTTCTTC,CASSSGQGAENEQFF
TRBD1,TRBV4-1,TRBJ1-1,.,TGCGCCAGCAGCCGCGGACAGGCGGGGACTGAAGCTTTCTTT,CASSRGQAGTEAFF
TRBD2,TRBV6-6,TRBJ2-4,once,TGTGCCAGCACCAACCTAGCGGGTCTAGCCAAAAACATTCAGTACTTC,CASTNLAGLAKNIQYF
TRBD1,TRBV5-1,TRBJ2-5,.,TGCGCCAGCAGCCCCCAGGGGGCCCAAGAGACCCAGTACTTC,CASSPQGAQETQYF
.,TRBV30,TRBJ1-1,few,TGTGCCTGGAGGACAGGCTTGAACACTGAAGCTTTCTTT,CAWRTGLNTEAFF
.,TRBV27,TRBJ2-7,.,TGTGCCAGCAGTAGTTCGGGAACCACCTACGAGCAGTACTTC,CASSSSGTTYEQYF
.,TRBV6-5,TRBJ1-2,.,TGTGCCAGCAGCGACAGGTCAGGGAATAATGGCTACACCTTC,CASSDRSGNNGYTF
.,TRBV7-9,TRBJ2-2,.,TGTGCCAGCAGCCCAGCGGTCCGGACCCGCAGCACCGGGGAGCTGTTTTTT,CASSPAVRTRSTGELFF
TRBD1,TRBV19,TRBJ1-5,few,TGTGCCAGTAGTCAGGACAGGGTCAATCAGCCCCAGCATTTT,CASSQDRVNQPQHF